The present TCR beta chain was sequenced within a study of beta chain features in type 1 diabetes. Findings of the study overall: All four CD4+ subsets from Type 1 diabetes patients carried moderately but significantly shorter TCRB CDR3s. The naive, central memory and Treg TCRB repertoires of patients appeared to be more similar to one another than those of healthy donors.

By way of CD45RO/CCR7/CD25/CD127/CD95/CD27, the CD4+ regulatory, stem cell-like memory, central memory and naive cells were sorted. The CDR3 runs to 16 residues. Trimming took 2 bases from V and 7 from J; bases not matched to a gene: 7. Germline CDR1 is MGHDK and CDR2 is SYGVNS. The authors reverse transcribed all of the isolated RNA, so sequencing captured expressed TCRB transcripts. Using immunoSEQ multiplex PCR, the repertoire was profiled, and TCRdb retains in-frame clones only, with some absent. Here the sample spans around 190,000 clones, around 13% being singletons. This clone has only a few counts. Its antigen is undetermined.

This receptor was taken from a woman aged 18-35 years in good health. Sequencing input: central memory CD4+ T cells from blood. The gene calls are TRBV25-1 and TRBJ2-1, with 11 bases fitting TRBD2. The CDR3 bases are TGTGCCAGCAGTGAAACTAGCGGGAGAGGTCGAAATGAGCAGTTCTTC. Its translation: CASSETSGRGRNEQFF.